A selection of T cell receptor beta chains follows, all from one sample in a study of T cell responses to AZD1222 COVID-19 vaccine. Method: immunoSEQ multiplex PCR; TCRdb's copy keeps in-frame clones and lacks some. The data show about 120,000 clones, 93% seen once. Sequenced here: peripheral blood, sampled on day 0 of AZD1222 vaccination. These receptors were taken from an adult in good health. Each CDR3 is given with its conserved first and last residue. Fields, in order: J gene, V gene, clone size, D gene, CDR3 protein, CDR3 DNA. A D gene is named only where the DNA matches it firmly. Only some rows state a clone size, as once, few, many or a class for expanded clones.

j_gene: TRBJ1-6; v_gene: TRBV4-1; abundance: -; d_gene: -; CDR3aa: CASSQEPVGAPLHF; CDR3nt: TGCGCCAGCAGCCAAGAACCTGTGGGGGCACCCCTCCACTTT
j_gene: TRBJ2-2; v_gene: TRBV12-1; abundance: many; d_gene: -; CDR3aa: CASSSPGWGALSGELFF; CDR3nt: TGTGCCAGCAGCTCCCCGGGGTGGGGAGCACTAAGCGGGGAGCTGTTTTTT
j_gene: TRBJ2-4; v_gene: TRBV9; abundance: -; d_gene: TRBD2; CDR3aa: CASSQAGGPQNIQYF; CDR3nt: TGTGCCAGCAGCCAAGCGGGAGGGCCCCAAAACATTCAGTACTTC
j_gene: TRBJ2-1; v_gene: TRBV18; abundance: -; d_gene: -; CDR3aa: CASSPPSGVYNEQFF; CDR3nt: TGTGCCAGCTCACCACCTAGCGGAGTCTACAATGAGCAGTTCTTC
j_gene: TRBJ2-2; v_gene: TRBV28; abundance: -; d_gene: -; CDR3aa: CASSLLRQFTGELFF; CDR3nt: TGTGCCAGCAGTTTATTAAGACAATTCACCGGGGAGCTGTTTTTT
j_gene: TRBJ1-1; v_gene: TRBV19; abundance: -; d_gene: TRBD1; CDR3aa: CASNAGGGNTEAFF; CDR3nt: TGTGCCAGTAATGCAGGGGGAGGGAACACTGAAGCTTTCTTT
j_gene: TRBJ2-7; v_gene: TRBV18; abundance: -; d_gene: -; CDR3aa: CASSPSGTHEQYF; CDR3nt: TGTGCCAGCTCACCCTCGGGGACCCACGAGCAGTACTTC
j_gene: TRBJ1-3; v_gene: TRBV5-6; abundance: -; d_gene: -; CDR3aa: CASSLIRREPGNTIYF; CDR3nt: TGTGCCAGCAGCTTGATACGGCGGGAACCTGGAAACACCATATATTTT
j_gene: TRBJ2-7; v_gene: TRBV7-6; abundance: once; d_gene: TRBD1; CDR3aa: CASSPGQGYEQYF; CDR3nt: TGTGCCAGCAGCCCGGGACAGGGCTACGAGCAGTACTTC
j_gene: TRBJ2-1; v_gene: TRBV9; abundance: -; d_gene: -; CDR3aa: CASSVEGGANNEQFF; CDR3nt: TGTGCCAGCAGCGTAGAGGGGGGCGCGAACAATGAGCAGTTCTTC
j_gene: TRBJ1-5; v_gene: TRBV6-5; abundance: -; d_gene: -; CDR3aa: CASSPGGGRDTQHF; CDR3nt: TGTGCCAGCAGTCCCGGGGGGGGCCGGGACACCCAGCATTTT
j_gene: TRBJ1-5; v_gene: TRBV28; abundance: -; d_gene: TRBD1; CDR3aa: CASRRTGSNQPQHF; CDR3nt: TGTGCCAGCAGGAGGACAGGGAGCAATCAGCCCCAGCATTTT
j_gene: TRBJ2-3; v_gene: TRBV10-2; abundance: -; d_gene: -; CDR3aa: CASSAWADTQYF; CDR3nt: TGCGCCAGCTCCGCCTGGGCAGATACGCAGTATTTT
j_gene: TRBJ2-7; v_gene: TRBV28; abundance: -; d_gene: -; CDR3aa: CASSLDMTNYEQYF; CDR3nt: TGTGCCAGCAGTCTCGACATGACTAACTACGAGCAGTACTTC
j_gene: TRBJ2-1; v_gene: TRBV5-1; abundance: -; d_gene: -; CDR3aa: CASSLGLSAGLSYNEQFF; CDR3nt: TGCGCCAGCAGCTTGGGTCTCTCGGCGGGCCTCTCCTACAATGAGCAGTTCTTC
j_gene: TRBJ1-1; v_gene: TRBV19; abundance: once; d_gene: -; CDR3aa: CATLGWGSEAFF; CDR3nt: TGTGCCACCTTAGGTTGGGGGAGTGAAGCTTTCTTT
j_gene: TRBJ2-3; v_gene: TRBV10-3; abundance: -; d_gene: TRBD1; CDR3aa: CAISESKGASDTQYF; CDR3nt: TGTGCCATCAGTGAGTCAAAGGGGGCGTCAGATACGCAGTATTTT